Listed below are T cell receptor beta chains from one sample, sequenced in a study of control samples from healthy donors and cancer patients. Produced via immunoSEQ multiplex PCR; TCRdb's table is partial and in-frame only. The table lists about 160,000 clones, approximately 90% of them singletons. The sequencing input was blood. These receptors were collected from a man aged 30 to 39 in good health. CDR3s include the opening cysteine and the closing phenylalanine or tryptophan. A D gene is named only where the DNA matches it firmly. Some rows mark clone size as missing; the rest say once, few, many or name a class of expanded clone.

>once|.|TRBV14|TRBJ2-1
TGTGCCAGCAGCCAAGTAGGCGTAGGGCAGTTCTTC
CASSQVGVGQFF
>.|TRBD1|TRBV5-4|TRBJ2-2
TGTGCCAGCAGCTGGACAGGGGGTCCCGGGGAGCTGTTTTTT
CASSWTGGPGELFF
>.|.|TRBV27|TRBJ1-1
TGTGCCAGCAGTTTAAACAGGGTTGGGCACACTGAAGCTTTCTTT
CASSLNRVGHTEAFF
>.|.|TRBV3-1/TRBV3-2|TRBJ2-7
TGTGCCAGCAGCCAAGCCGGGGCTAAACACGAGCAGTACTTC
CASSQAGAKHEQYF
>.|TRBD1|TRBV10-3|TRBJ1-2
TGTGCCATCAGTGACCCGGGACAGGGATCAGCCTATTCAGGCTACACCTTC
CAISDPGQGSAYSGYTF
>.|TRBD1|TRBV7-3|TRBJ2-2
TGTGCCAGCAGCTTAACGACAGGGGGCAACACCGGGGAGCTGTTTTTT
CASSLTTGGNTGELFF
>.|.|TRBV7-9|TRBJ1-6
TGTGCCAGCAGCTTAACACAGAGGAATTCACCCCTCCACTTT
CASSLTQRNSPLHF
>.|.|TRBV6-5|TRBJ1-3
TGTGCCAGCAGTCCGGAACCTTGGAGAAACACCATATATTTT
CASSPEPWRNTIYF
>.|.|TRBV9|TRBJ1-6
TGTGCCAGCAGCCCGGACAGATCGAATAATTCACCCCTCCACTTT
CASSPDRSNNSPLHF
>.|TRBD2|TRBV3-1/TRBV3-2|TRBJ2-1
TGTGCCAGCAGCCCTTTAGCGGGGGAAAGAGAGTTCTTC
CASSPLAGEREFF
>.|.|TRBV5-1|TRBJ2-1
TGCGCCAGCAGCTTGGCCGGGCAGGGTGCGGGATCCGAGCAGTTCTTC
CASSLAGQGAGSEQFF
>once|.|TRBV9|TRBJ2-7
TGTGCCAGCAGCCCCCAGCCGAGGGTGAATGGCGAGCAGTACTTC
CASSPQPRVNGEQYF
>.|.|TRBV13|TRBJ2-3
TGTGCCAGCCGGAGGGGTACAGATACGCAGTATTTT
CASRRGTDTQYF
>few|.|TRBV5-1|TRBJ1-4
TGCGCCAGCAGCCTCTCCAGCATTGCAACTAATGAAAAACTGTTTTTT
CASSLSSIATNEKLFF
>many|.|TRBV4-1|TRBJ2-7
TGCGCCAGCAGCCAAGGGGACGCCGGACCCTACGAGCAGTACTTC
CASSQGDAGPYEQYF
>.|TRBD2|TRBV6-2/TRBV6-3|TRBJ2-2
TGTGCCAGCAGTTACTTCCCTAGCGGGCGGCTCACCGGGGAGCTGTTTTTT
CASSYFPSGRLTGELFF
>.|.|TRBV4-1|TRBJ1-1
TGCGCCAGCAAACCAAGTTCCACGGGGAACACTGAAGCTTTCTTT
CASKPSSTGNTEAFF
>.|TRBD1|TRBV29-1|TRBJ1-1
TGCAGCGTTAACCTCCCCGACAGGGGGACTGAAGCTTTCTTT
CSVNLPDRGTEAFF
>.|TRBD1|TRBV28|TRBJ1-5
TGTGCCAGCAGTACAGGGGGCGCGCCTGTCAGCAATCAGCCCCAGCATTTT
CASSTGGAPVSNQPQHF
>.|.|TRBV5-4|TRBJ2-3
TGTGCCAGCAGCGCATCCGGGATAACGACAGATACGCAGTATTTT
CASSASGITTDTQYF
>.|TRBD1|TRBV27|TRBJ1-4
TGTGCCAGCAGTTTACAGGGGGTGCGAGAAAAACTGTTTTTT
CASSLQGVREKLFF
>.|TRBD2|TRBV3-1/TRBV3-2|TRBJ2-3
TGTGCCAGCAGTACTGCGGGGGAAGATACGCAGTATTTT
CASSTAGEDTQYF
>.|.|TRBV25-1|TRBJ2-7
TGTGCCAGCAGTGAAAGTTACGAGCAGTACTTC
CASSESYEQYF
>.|.|TRBV5-4|TRBJ1-1
TGTGCCAGCAGCTTGGAATACGGAGTCGGAGGGGCTGAAGCTTTCTTT
CASSLEYGVGGAEAFF
>.|.|TRBV28|TRBJ1-2
TGTGCCAGCAGCCAATTCTCCGGGACGGGAGGCTACACCTTC
CASSQFSGTGGYTF
>.|.|TRBV3-1/TRBV3-2|TRBJ1-2
TGTGCCAGCAGCCAAGGGAAGTATGGCTACACCTTC
CASSQGKYGYTF
>.|.|TRBV5-6|TRBJ2-1
TGTGCCAGCAGCTCGTCGGGGGTCAATGAGCAGTTCTTC
CASSSSGVNEQFF
>once|.|TRBV15|TRBJ1-5
TGTGCCACCAGCAGTGCGGGGAGGGGGAATCAGCCCCAGCATTTT
CATSSAGRGNQPQHF
>.|.|TRBV29-1|TRBJ1-1
TGCAGCGTCTCCGGGACATCACGAGAAGCTTTCTTT
CSVSGTSREAFF
>.|TRBD1|TRBV28|TRBJ1-6
TGTGCCAGCAGGTCGACCGGGACAGGTATCGATTCACCCCTCCACTTT
CASRSTGTGIDSPLHF
>once|TRBD2|TRBV6-5|TRBJ2-3
TGTGCCAGCAAAATAGCGGGAGTGGCAGATACGCAGTATTTT
CASKIAGVADTQYF
>.|.|TRBV28|TRBJ2-4
TGTGCCAGCAGTTCCCCCCAGGGGGCCAAAAACATTCAGTACTTC
CASSSPQGAKNIQYF
>.|.|TRBV5-1|TRBJ2-7
TGCGCCAGCAGCTTTAACAGCTACGAGCAGTACTTC
CASSFNSYEQYF
>.|.|TRBV6-5|TRBJ1-2
TGTGCCAGCAGTTACCCGGGTGGAGGGGAAGGCTACACCTTC
CASSYPGGGEGYTF
>once|TRBD1|TRBV5-1|TRBJ2-3
TGCGCCAGCAGCCCAGGACAGGGTGGTTGGACAGATACGCAGTATTTT
CASSPGQGGWTDTQYF
>.|.|TRBV19|TRBJ2-1
TGTGCCAGTTCCCCTATGGGCCTTTCCCGTAACAATGAGCAGTTCTTC
CASSPMGLSRNNEQFF
>.|.|TRBV5-6|TRBJ1-3
TGTGCCAGCAGCTTGTTGGTACCCTCTGGAAACACCATATATTTT
CASSLLVPSGNTIYF
>.|.|TRBV6-5|TRBJ2-1
TGTGCCAGCACCTTAAGGAATGAGCAGTTCTTC
CASTLRNEQFF
>.|.|TRBV2|TRBJ1-2
TGTGCCAGTTCCCCAGGACGGGAGGGCTACACCTTC
CASSPGREGYTF
>.|.|TRBV14|TRBJ1-6
TGTGCCAGCAGCCGCGGACAGCGAAATTCACCCCTCCACTTT
CASSRGQRNSPLHF
>.|.|TRBV19|TRBJ2-6
TGTGCCAGTGGAAGAGGGGAAGGTGGGGCCAACGTCCTGACTTTC
CASGRGEGGANVLTF
>.|.|TRBV18|TRBJ1-4
TGTGCCAGCTCACGGACATCAACTAATGAAAAACTGTTTTTT
CASSRTSTNEKLFF
>.|TRBD2|TRBV18|TRBJ2-1
TGTGCCAGCTCCCCTATGGCGGGGGGGCTACTAAATGAGCAGTTCTTC
CASSPMAGGLLNEQFF
>.|TRBD1|TRBV28|TRBJ1-2
TGTGCCAGCAGTCCGATAGGACAGGGTGACTATGGCTACACCTTC
CASSPIGQGDYGYTF
>.|.|TRBV6-5|TRBJ1-3
TGTGCCAGCAGAGCCGGGACGCACTCTGGAAACACCATATATTTT
CASRAGTHSGNTIYF
>.|.|TRBV18|TRBJ2-3
TGTGCCAGCTCACCTTCCCCAGATACGCAGTATTTT
CASSPSPDTQYF
>.|TRBD1|TRBV10-3|TRBJ1-4
TGTGCCATCAGGGGCGACAGGGGTCTGGCTAATGAAAAACTGTTTTTT
CAIRGDRGLANEKLFF
>.|.|TRBV21-1|TRBJ2-1
TGTGCCAGCAGCTCCCGAACGGGACTAGCGGTTATCAATGAGCAGTTCTTC
CASSSRTGLAVINEQFF
>.|TRBD2|TRBV4-1|TRBJ2-2
TGCGCCAGCAGCCAAGGACTAGCGGGGTACGGGGAGCTGTTTTTT
CASSQGLAGYGELFF
>.|.|TRBV10-3|TRBJ2-7
TGTGCCATCAGTGGCCCCTACGAGCAGTACTTC
CAISGPYEQYF
>few|TRBD2|TRBV5-5|TRBJ2-5
TGTGCCAGCAGCGGTGTGGGAGGGCAAGAGACCCAGTACTTC
CASSGVGGQETQYF
>.|.|TRBV5-1|TRBJ2-2
TGCGCCAGCAGCTTGAGTGAGACCGGGGAGCTGTTTTTT
CASSLSETGELFF
>.|.|TRBV11-2|TRBJ2-2
TGTGCCAGCAGCTTAGTCCCCTCACCGGGACGAAAAGGGACCGGGGAGCTGTTTTTT
CASSLVPSPGRKGTGELFF